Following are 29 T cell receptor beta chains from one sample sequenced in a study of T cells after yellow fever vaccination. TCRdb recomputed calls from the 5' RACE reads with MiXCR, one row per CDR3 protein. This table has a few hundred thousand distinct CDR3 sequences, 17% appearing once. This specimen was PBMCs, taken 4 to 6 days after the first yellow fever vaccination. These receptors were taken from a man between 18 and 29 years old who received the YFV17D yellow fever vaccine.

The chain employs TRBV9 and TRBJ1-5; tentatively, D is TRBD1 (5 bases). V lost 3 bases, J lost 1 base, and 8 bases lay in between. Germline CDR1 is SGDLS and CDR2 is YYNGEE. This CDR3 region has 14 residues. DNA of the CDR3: TGTGCCAGCAGCGGTAGGGACAGCAATCAGCCCCAGCATTTT. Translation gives CASSGRDSNQPQHF.

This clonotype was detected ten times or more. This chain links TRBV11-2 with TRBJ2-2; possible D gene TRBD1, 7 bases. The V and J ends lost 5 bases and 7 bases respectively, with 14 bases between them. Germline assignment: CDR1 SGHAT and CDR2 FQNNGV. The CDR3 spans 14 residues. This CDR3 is CASSLQGRSGELFF. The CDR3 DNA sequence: TGTGCCAGCAGCCTACAGGGGAGGAGCGGGGAGCTGTTTTTT.

CDR3 sequence: CASSTGTGPYNEQFF. In nucleotides, the CDR3 is TGCGCCAGCAGCACGGGGACAGGGCCCTACAATGAGCAGTTCTTC. The chain combines TRBV5-1 with TRBJ2-1, with 9 bases matching TRBD1. Germline lookup yields CDR1 SGHRS and CDR2 YFSETQ. Unmatched junction bases numbered 4, after V lost 4 bases and J lost 2 bases. The CDR3 totals 15 residues.

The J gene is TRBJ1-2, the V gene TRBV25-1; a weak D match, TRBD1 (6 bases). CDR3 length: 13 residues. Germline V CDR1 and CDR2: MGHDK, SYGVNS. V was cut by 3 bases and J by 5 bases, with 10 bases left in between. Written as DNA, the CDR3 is TGTGCCAGCAGTGAGACAGGAATTTATGGCTACACCTTC. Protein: CASSETGIYGYTF.

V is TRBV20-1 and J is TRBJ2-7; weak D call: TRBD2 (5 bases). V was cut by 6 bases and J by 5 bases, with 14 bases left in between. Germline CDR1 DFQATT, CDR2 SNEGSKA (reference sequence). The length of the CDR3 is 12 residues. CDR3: CSATRAGHEQYF. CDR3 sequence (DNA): TGCAGTGCCACGAGGGCGGGCCACGAGCAGTACTTC.

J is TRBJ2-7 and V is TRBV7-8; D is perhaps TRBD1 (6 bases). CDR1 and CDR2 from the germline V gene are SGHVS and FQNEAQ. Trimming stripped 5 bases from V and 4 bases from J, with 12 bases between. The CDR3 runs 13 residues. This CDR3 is CASSRFRGYEQYV. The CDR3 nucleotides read TGTGCCAGCAGCCGTTTTAGGGGGTACGAGCAGTACGTC.

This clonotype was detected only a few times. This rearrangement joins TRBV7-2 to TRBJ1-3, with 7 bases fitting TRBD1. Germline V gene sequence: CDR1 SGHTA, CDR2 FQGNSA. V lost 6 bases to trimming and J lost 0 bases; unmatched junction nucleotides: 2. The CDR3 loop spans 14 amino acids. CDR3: CASRTGNSGNTIYF. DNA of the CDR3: TGTGCCAGCAGGACAGGGAACTCTGGAAACACCATATATTTT.

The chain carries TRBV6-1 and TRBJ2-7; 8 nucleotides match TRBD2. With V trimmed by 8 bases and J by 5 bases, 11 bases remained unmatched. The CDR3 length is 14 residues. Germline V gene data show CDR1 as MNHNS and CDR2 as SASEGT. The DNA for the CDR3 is TGTGCCAGCGGCGGCCGGGGGGGGCCAGACGAGCAGTACTTC. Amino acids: CASGGRGGPDEQYF.

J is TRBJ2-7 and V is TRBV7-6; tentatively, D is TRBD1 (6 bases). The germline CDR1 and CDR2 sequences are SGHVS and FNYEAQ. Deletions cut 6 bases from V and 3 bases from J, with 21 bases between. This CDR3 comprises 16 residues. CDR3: CASSPWRQGLYYEQYF. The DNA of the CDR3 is TGTGCCAGCAGTCCTTGGAGGCAGGGGCTTTACTACGAGCAGTACTTC. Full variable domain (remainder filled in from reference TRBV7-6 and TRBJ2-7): GAGVSQSPRYKVTKRGQDVALRCDPISGHVSLYWYRQALGQGPEFLTYFNYEAQQDKSGLPNDRFSAERPEGSISTLTIQRTEQRDSAMYRCASSPWRQGLYYEQYFGPGTRLTVT.

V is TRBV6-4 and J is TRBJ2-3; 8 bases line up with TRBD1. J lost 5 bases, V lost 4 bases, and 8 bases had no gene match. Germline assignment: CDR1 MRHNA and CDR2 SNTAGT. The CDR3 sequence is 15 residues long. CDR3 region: CASSGAGGGGDTQYF. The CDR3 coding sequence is TGTGCCAGCAGTGGGGCAGGGGGCGGCGGAGATACGCAGTATTTT.

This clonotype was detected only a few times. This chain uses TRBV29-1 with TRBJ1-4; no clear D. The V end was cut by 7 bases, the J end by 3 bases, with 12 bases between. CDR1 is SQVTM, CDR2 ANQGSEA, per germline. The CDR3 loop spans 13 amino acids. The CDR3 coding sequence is TGCAGCGCCGAGGAGTGGGCTAATGAAAAACTGTTTTTT. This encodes CSAEEWANEKLFF.

The CDR3 is CATSRDASGGGWETQYF. DNA of the CDR3: TGTGCCACCAGCAGAGATGCTAGCGGGGGCGGGTGGGAGACCCAGTACTTC. V gene TRBV15 combines with J gene TRBJ2-5, with TRBD2 matching 10 bases. J gave up 5 bases and V 0 bases, and 9 bases lay outside the gene matches. This CDR3 has 17 amino acids. The germline gives CDR1 LNHNV, CDR2 YYDKDF (reference sequence).

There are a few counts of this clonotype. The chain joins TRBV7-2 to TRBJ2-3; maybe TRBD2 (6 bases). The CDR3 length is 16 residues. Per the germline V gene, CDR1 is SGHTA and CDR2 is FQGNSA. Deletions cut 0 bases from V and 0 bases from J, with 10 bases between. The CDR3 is CASSLAGGGSTDTQYF. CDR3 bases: TGTGCCAGCAGCTTAGCGGGAGGCGGGAGCACAGATACGCAGTATTTT. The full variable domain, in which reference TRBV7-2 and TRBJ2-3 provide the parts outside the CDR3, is GAGVSQSPSNKVTEKGKDVELRCDPISGHTALYWYRQSLGQGLEFLIYFQGNSAPDKSGLPSDRFSAERTGGSVSTLTIQRTQQEDSAVYLCASSLAGGGSTDTQYFGPGTRLTVL.

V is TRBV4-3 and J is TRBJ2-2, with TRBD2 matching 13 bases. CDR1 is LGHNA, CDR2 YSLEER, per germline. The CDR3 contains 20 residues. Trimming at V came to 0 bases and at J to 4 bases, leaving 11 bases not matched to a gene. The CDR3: CASSQDMRGLAGALTGELFF. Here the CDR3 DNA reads TGCGCCAGCAGCCAAGATATGCGTGGACTAGCGGGGGCCCTCACCGGGGAGCTGTTTTTT.

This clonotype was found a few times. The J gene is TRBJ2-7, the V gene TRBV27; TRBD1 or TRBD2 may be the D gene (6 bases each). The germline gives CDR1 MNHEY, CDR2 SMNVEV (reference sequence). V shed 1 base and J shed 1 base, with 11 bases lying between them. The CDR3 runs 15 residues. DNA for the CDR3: TGTGCCAGCAGTTTATACGGGGGCAAGTCCTACGAGCAGTACTTC. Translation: CASSLYGGKSYEQYF.

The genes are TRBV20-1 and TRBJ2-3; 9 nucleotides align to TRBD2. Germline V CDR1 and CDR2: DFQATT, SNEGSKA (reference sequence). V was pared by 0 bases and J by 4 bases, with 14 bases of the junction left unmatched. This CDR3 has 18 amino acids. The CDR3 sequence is CSARDYSLAGGIADTQYF. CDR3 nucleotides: TGCAGTGCTAGAGATTATTCACTTGCGGGGGGGATCGCAGATACGCAGTATTTT.

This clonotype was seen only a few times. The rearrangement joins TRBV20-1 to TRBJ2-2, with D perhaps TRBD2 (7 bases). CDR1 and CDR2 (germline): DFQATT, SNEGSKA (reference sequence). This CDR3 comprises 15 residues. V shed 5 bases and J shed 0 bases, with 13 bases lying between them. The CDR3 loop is CSALAGAPNTGELFF. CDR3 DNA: TGCAGTGCTTTGGCGGGGGCGCCGAACACCGGGGAGCTGTTTTTT.

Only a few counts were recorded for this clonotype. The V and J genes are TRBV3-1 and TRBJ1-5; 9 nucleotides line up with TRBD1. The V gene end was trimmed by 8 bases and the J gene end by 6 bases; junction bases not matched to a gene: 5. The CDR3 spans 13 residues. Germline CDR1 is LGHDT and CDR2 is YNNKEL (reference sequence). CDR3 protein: CASGGQGGQPQHF. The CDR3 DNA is TGTGCCAGCGGGGGACAGGGAGGTCAGCCCCAGCATTTT.

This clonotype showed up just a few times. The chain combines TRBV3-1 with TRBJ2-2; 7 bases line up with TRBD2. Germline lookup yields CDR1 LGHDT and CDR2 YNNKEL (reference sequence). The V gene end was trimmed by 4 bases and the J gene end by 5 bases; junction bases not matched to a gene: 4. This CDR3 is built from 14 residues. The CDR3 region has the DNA TGTGCCAGCAGCCCGCGGGGGAAGACCGGGGAGCTGTTTTTT. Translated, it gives CASSPRGKTGELFF.

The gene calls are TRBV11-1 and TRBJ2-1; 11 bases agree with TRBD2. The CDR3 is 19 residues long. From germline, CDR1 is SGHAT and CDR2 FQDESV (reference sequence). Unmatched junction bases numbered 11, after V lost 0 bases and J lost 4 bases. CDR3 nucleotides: TGTGCCAGCAGCTTAGCTCGCGGACTAGCGGGCCTGACTTACAATGAGCAGTTCTTC. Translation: CASSLARGLAGLTYNEQFF.

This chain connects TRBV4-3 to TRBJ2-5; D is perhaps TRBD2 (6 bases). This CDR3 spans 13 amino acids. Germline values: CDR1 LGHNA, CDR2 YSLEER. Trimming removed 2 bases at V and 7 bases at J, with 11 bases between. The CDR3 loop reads CASSQTSLGTQYF. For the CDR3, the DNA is TGCGCCAGCAGCCAAACTAGCTTAGGGACCCAGTACTTC.

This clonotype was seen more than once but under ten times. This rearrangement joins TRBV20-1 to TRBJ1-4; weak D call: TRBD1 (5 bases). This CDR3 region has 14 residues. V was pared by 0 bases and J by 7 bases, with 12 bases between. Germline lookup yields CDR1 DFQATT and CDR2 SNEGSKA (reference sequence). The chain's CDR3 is CSARDQRGSEKLFF. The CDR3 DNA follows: TGCAGTGCTAGAGACCAAAGGGGCAGTGAAAAACTGTTTTTT.

The CDR3 here is CASSLKGREGNEQFF. CDR3 DNA: TGTGCCAGCAGCTTAAAGGGTAGGGAAGGCAATGAGCAGTTCTTC. The V call is TRBV7-9, the J call TRBJ2-1; no clear D. V was clipped by 2 bases and J by 6 bases, with 14 bases between them. This CDR3 comprises 15 residues. Germline CDR1 SEHNR, CDR2 FQNEAQ (reference sequence). Based on the CDR3 plus reference TRBV7-9 and TRBJ2-1, the full variable domain is DTGVSQNPRHKITKRGQNVTFRCDPISEHNRLYWYRQTLGQGPEFLTYFQNEAQLEKSRLLSDRFSAERPKGSFSTLEIQRTEQGDSAMYLCASSLKGREGNEQFFGPGTRLTVL.

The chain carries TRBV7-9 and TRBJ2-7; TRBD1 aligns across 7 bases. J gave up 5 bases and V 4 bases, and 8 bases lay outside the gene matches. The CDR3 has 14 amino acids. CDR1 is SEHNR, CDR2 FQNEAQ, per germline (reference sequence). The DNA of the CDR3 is TGTGCCAGCAGCTCCGAGGGGGCGATCCACGAGCAGTACTTC. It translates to CASSSEGAIHEQYF.

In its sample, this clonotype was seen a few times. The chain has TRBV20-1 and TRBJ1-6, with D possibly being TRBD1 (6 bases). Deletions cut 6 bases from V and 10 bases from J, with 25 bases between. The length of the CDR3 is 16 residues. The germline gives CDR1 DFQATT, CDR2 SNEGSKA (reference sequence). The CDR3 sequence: CSAPPRDTVSRSPLHF. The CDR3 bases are TGCAGTGCCCCCCCCCGGGACACGGTCAGTAGGTCACCCCTCCACTTT.

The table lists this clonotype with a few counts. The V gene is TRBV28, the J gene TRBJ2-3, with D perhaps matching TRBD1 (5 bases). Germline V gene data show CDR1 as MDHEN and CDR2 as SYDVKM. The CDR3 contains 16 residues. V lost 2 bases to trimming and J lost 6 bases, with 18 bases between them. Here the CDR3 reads CASSLIARARGDTQYF. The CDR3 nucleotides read TGTGCCAGCAGTTTAATAGCCCGAGCTAGGGGTGATACGCAGTATTTT.

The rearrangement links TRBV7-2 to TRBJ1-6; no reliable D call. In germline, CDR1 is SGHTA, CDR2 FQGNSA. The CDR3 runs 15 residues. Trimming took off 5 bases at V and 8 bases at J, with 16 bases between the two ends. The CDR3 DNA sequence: TGTGCCAGCAGCCCCGGCCCGGGAAGTGATTCACCCCTCCACTTT. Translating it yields CASSPGPGSDSPLHF.

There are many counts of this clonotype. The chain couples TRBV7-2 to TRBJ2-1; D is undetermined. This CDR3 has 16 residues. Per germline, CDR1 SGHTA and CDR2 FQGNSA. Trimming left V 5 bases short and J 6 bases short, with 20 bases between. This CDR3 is CASSLVSLSSRNEQFF. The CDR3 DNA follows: TGTGCCAGCAGCCTCGTTAGCTTGAGTTCCCGCAATGAGCAGTTCTTC.

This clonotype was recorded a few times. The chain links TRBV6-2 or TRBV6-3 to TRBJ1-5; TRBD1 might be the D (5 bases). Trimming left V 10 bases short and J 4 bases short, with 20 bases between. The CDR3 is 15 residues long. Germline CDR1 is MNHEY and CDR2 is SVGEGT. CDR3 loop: CATKRLAGQNQPQHF. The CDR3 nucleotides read TGTGCCACCAAGCGGTTGGCAGGGCAGAATCAGCCCCAGCATTTT.